These 27 T cell receptor beta chains came from one sample sequenced in a study of glioma-infiltrating T cells. Using RNA template, CDR3s of TCR alpha and beta were amplified with iRepertoire arm-PCR. TCRdb used MiXCR to reprocess the multiplex PCR reads, holding one entry per CDR3 protein. The sample includes about 130,000 distinct CDR3 sequences, approximately 24% seen only once; the top ten take 27%. Sequencing used glioma tissue, nonneoplastic brain tissue, or PBMCs (not recorded which). These receptors all come from a human donor with low-grade glioma or glioblastoma, undergoing nonglioma brain surgery, or in good health (not recorded which).

J is TRBJ1-4 and V is TRBV19; D is perhaps TRBD1 (6 bases). Germline-derived CDR1 and CDR2 are LNHDA and SQIVND (reference sequence). The CDR3 totals 15 residues. With 2 bases removed from V and 3 bases from J, the gap between germline ends came to 10 bases. The CDR3 nucleotides are TGTGCCAGTAGTATACTACGGGGGCCTAATGAAAAACTGTTTTTT. Its translation is CASSILRGPNEKLFF.

In the case of this clonotype: A read error may account for a junction end that differs from germline. The chain recombines TRBV6-5 with TRBJ2-1; D gene ambiguous. Germline V gene data show CDR1 as MNHEY and CDR2 as SVGAGI. The CDR3 runs 15 residues. The chain's CDR3 is CTSSYSSLIRNEQFF. The CDR3 coding sequence is TGTACCAGCAGTTACTCGTCTCTCATTCGGAATGAGCAGTTCTTC.

As for this clonotype: Because the CDR3 is missing its conserved closing phenylalanine or tryptophan, this is likely a read error. The V and J genes are TRBV7-9 and TRBJ2-5; no clear D. The germline V gene encodes CDR1 SEHNR and CDR2 FQNEAQ (reference sequence). V was clipped by 5 bases and J by 5 bases, with 9 bases between them. The CDR3 is 12 residues long. The CDR3 loop is CASSLTRETQYL. CDR3 nucleotides: TGTGCCAGCAGCCTAACGCGGGAGACCCAGTACTTA.

This clonotype was seen a handful of times. The gene calls are TRBV2 and TRBJ2-1; maybe TRBD1 (5 bases). The CDR3 is made up of 15 amino acids. V was shortened by 3 bases and J by 0 bases, with 9 bases between the two germline ends. CDR1 SNHLY and CDR2 FYNNEI come from the germline V gene. The CDR3 nucleotides are TGTGCCAGCAGTGAGGGGCGGACCTCCTACAATGAGCAGTTCTTC. Amino acids: CASSEGRTSYNEQFF.

This clonotype was seen once. A much larger clone sits a single nucleotide away, making a read error possible. The chain employs TRBV6-1 and TRBJ2-7; a weak D match, TRBD1 (5 bases). This CDR3 contains 12 residues. Germline V gene data show CDR1 as MNHNS and CDR2 as SASEGT. V lost 9 bases, J lost 2 bases, and 11 bases lay in between. The CDR3 loop is CASEQGPYEQYV. CDR3 DNA: TGTGCCAGTGAGCAGGGTCCCTACGAGCAGTACGTC.

The chain joins TRBV5-1 to TRBJ1-1; D is unclear. V lost 6 bases to trimming and J lost 3 bases, with 12 bases between them. CDR3 length: 13 residues. Germline V gene sequence: CDR1 SGHRS, CDR2 YFSETQ. CDR3 protein: CASTQAWDTEAFF. CDR3 DNA: TGCGCCAGCACTCAGGCTTGGGACACTGAAGCTTTCTTT.

This clonotype was counted at least ten times. This chain uses TRBV20-1 with TRBJ1-1; the match to TRBD1 covers 7 bases. From germline, CDR1 is DFQATT and CDR2 SNEGSKA (reference sequence). With V trimmed by 6 bases and J by 2 bases, 6 bases remained unmatched. CDR3 length equals 13 residues. This CDR3 reads CSATDRPNTEAFF. As DNA, the CDR3 is TGCAGTGCCACGGACAGGCCAAACACTGAAGCTTTCTTT.

There are a few counts of this clonotype. This chain links TRBV18 with TRBJ2-7; 7 bases agree with TRBD2. This CDR3 has 13 amino acids. The germline V gene has CDR1 KGHSH and CDR2 LQKENI. V was clipped by 3 bases and J by 5 bases; unmatched bases: 4. The CDR3 is CASSPSAGDEQYV. DNA for the CDR3: TGTGCCAGCTCACCGAGTGCGGGGGACGAGCAGTACGTC.

In this sample, this clonotype turned up a few times. The junction departs from the called germline gene at one end, perhaps through a read error. This chain connects TRBV28 to TRBJ2-1; D gene uncertain. Germline V gene data show CDR1 as MDHEN and CDR2 as SYDVKM. The CDR3 spans 12 residues. The CDR3 coding sequence is TGTGCCAGTAGTTGGTCCTACAATGAGCAGTTCTTC. It yields the protein CASSWSYNEQFF. Using reference TRBV28 and TRBJ2-1 for the parts outside the CDR3, the full variable domain is DVKVTQSSRYLVKRTGEKVFLECVQDMDHENMFWYRQDPGLGLRLIYFSYDVKMKEKGDIPEGYSVSREKKERFSLILESASTNQTSMYLCASSWSYNEQFFGPGTRLTVL.

This clonotype was counted between two and nine times. The rearrangement uses TRBV20-1 and TRBJ2-5; D uncertain. The CDR3 spans 12 residues. Germline assignment: CDR1 DFQATT and CDR2 SNEGSKA (reference sequence). The ends were cut back, 7 bases at V and 2 bases at J, with 11 bases in the middle. CDR3 protein: CSVSPQQETQYF. In nucleotides, the CDR3 is TGCAGTGTCAGCCCTCAGCAAGAGACCCAGTACTTC.

This clonotype was seen more than once but under ten times. The chain uses TRBV11-2 and TRBJ2-1, with D perhaps TRBD2 (5 bases). V was clipped by 3 bases and J by 2 bases, with 11 bases between them. The CDR3 has 15 amino acids. Germline V gene lookup returns CDR1 SGHAT and CDR2 FQNNGV. CDR3 DNA sequence: TGTGCCAGCAGCTTGGAGGTAAACGCCTACAATGAGCAGTTCTTC. It encodes CASSLEVNAYNEQFF.

This clonotype has just a few counts. The CDR3 nucleotides are TGCGCCAGCAGCCAAATACCGGGAACAGGACCTATGAACACTGAAGCTTTCTTT. This encodes CASSQIPGTGPMNTEAFF. The rearrangement links TRBV4-1 to TRBJ1-1, with D tentatively TRBD1 (5 bases). Germline V gene data show CDR1 as MGHRA and CDR2 as YSYEKL. Trimming took 2 bases from V and 0 from J, leaving 19 bases between them. The CDR3 is made up of 18 amino acids.

The table lists this clonotype with a count of one. The chain couples TRBV2 to TRBJ2-5; TRBD2 matches at 10 bases. After removal of 7 bases from V and 5 bases from J, the junction contained 7 bases not matched to a gene. CDR3 length: 14 amino acids. Germline CDR1 and CDR2: SNHLY and FYNNEI. The chain's CDR3 is CASKEAGGLETQYF. Written as DNA, the CDR3 is TGTGCCAGCAAGGAAGCGGGGGGGCTGGAGACCCAGTACTTC.

This chain uses TRBV6-1 with TRBJ2-7; 8 bases agree with TRBD2. The CDR3 is 13 amino acids. In germline, CDR1 is MNHNS, CDR2 SASEGT. V shed 9 bases and J 2 bases; nucleotides not matched to a gene: 6. CDR3 sequence (DNA): TGTGCCAGGATTACCGGGGGGGCCTACGAGCAGTACGTC. Residues: CARITGGAYEQYV.

This clonotype was seen at least ten times. This chain uses TRBV7-9 with TRBJ2-1, with D hard to call. V was cut by 1 base and J by 10 bases, with 5 bases left in between. In germline, CDR1 is SEHNR, CDR2 FQNEAQ (reference sequence). The CDR3 sequence is 11 residues long. In nucleotides, the CDR3 is TGTGCCAGCAGCTTAGTCATGGAGCAGTTCTTC. Translated: CASSLVMEQFF.

This clonotype was observed a handful of times. This rearrangement joins TRBV5-4 to TRBJ2-5; D is unclear. Germline CDR1 is SGHNT and CDR2 is YYREEE (reference sequence). With 1 base removed from V and 0 bases from J, the gap between germline ends came to 13 bases. The CDR3 has 16 amino acids. The CDR3 region has the DNA TGTGCCAGCAGCTTGTTTTTGCCTCCCTACCAAGAGACCCAGTACTTC. It codes for CASSLFLPPYQETQYF. Full variable domain (missing parts from reference TRBV5-4 and TRBJ2-5): ETGVTQSPTHLIKTRGQQVTLRCSSQSGHNTVSWYQQALGQGPQFIFQYYREEENGRGNFPPRFSGLQFPNYSSELNVNALELDDSALYLCASSLFLPPYQETQYFGPGTRLLVL.

V usage is TRBV7-9 and J usage is TRBJ1-6; D might be TRBD1 (6 bases). Trimming took 8 bases from V and 10 from J, leaving 18 bases between them. The CDR3 sequence is 14 residues long. Per the germline V gene, CDR1 is SEHNR and CDR2 is FQNEAQ (reference sequence). CDR3 sequence (DNA): TGTGCCAGCGGAATTACAGGGAGTAGATCACCCCTCCACTTT. It encodes CASGITGSRSPLHF.

Turning to this clonotype: One end of the junction does not line up with germline, which may come from a read error. V is TRBV10-3 and J is TRBJ2-3; either TRBD1 or TRBD2 may fit D (5 bases each). CDR1 ENHRY and CDR2 SYGVKD come from the germline V gene. The CDR3 has 15 amino acids. CDR3: CAISESRAGKETQHF. CDR3 nucleotide sequence: TGTGCCATCAGTGAGTCGAGGGCAGGGAAAGAGACCCAGCACTTT.

As regards this clonotype: The germline gene is not matched at one end of the junction; a read error may be the cause. The V and J genes are TRBV19 and TRBJ2-3, with TRBD2 identical over 9 bases. The germline V gene encodes CDR1 LNHDA and CDR2 SQIVND (reference sequence). There are 17 residues in the CDR3. The CDR3 loop reads CASRSGSGGVRTDTKYF. In DNA form, the CDR3 reads TGTGCCAGTAGGTCCGGTAGCGGGGGCGTACGCACAGATACGAAGTATTTT.

The V gene is TRBV7-9, the J gene TRBJ2-7, with 8 bases that match TRBD1. This CDR3 has 14 residues. Germline lookup yields CDR1 SEHNR and CDR2 FQNEAQ (reference sequence). V trimming: 5 bases; J trimming: 8 bases; junction bases outside the gene matches: 11. The CDR3 bases are TGTGCCAGCAGCCCCGGACAGGGTGGGTACCAGCAGTACGTC. It is translated as CASSPGQGGYQQYV.

This clonotype was recorded many times. V gene TRBV27 combines with J gene TRBJ2-3, with a weak D call TRBD1 (5 bases). Germline V CDR1 and CDR2: MNHEY, SMNVEV (reference sequence). Trimming removed 6 bases from V and 1 base from J, with 11 bases in between. The CDR3 runs 14 residues. The CDR3, as DNA: TGTGCCAGCAGGCCAGACAGACGCACAGATACGCAGTATTTT. It is translated as CASRPDRRTDTQYF.

This clonotype was recorded at least ten times. The genes are TRBV27 and TRBJ2-1; 8 nucleotides align to TRBD1. Germline V gene lookup returns CDR1 MNHEY and CDR2 SMNVEV (reference sequence). Trimming at V came to 6 bases and at J to 8 bases, leaving 15 bases not matched to a gene. This CDR3 spans 16 amino acids. The CDR3 DNA follows: TGTGCCAGCAGCTTCAGGGGGCTTTTAATTCGGGATGAGCAGTTCTTC. It encodes CASSFRGLLIRDEQFF.

This clonotype occurred many times. The rearrangement uses TRBV20-1 and TRBJ2-7; 11 bases match TRBD1. Trimming took 6 bases from V and 7 from J; bases not matched to a gene: 5. The CDR3 has 12 amino acids. Germline CDR1 is DFQATT and CDR2 is SNEGSKA (reference sequence). The DNA of the CDR3 is TGCAGTGCACCGGGACAGGGGGAAGAGCAGTACGTC. Translated, it gives CSAPGQGEEQYV.

For this clonotype: One junction end disagrees with the germline gene, perhaps due to a read error. The chain carries TRBV6-2 or TRBV6-3 and TRBJ1-2; possibly TRBD1 for D (6 bases). The germline CDR1 and CDR2 sequences are MNHEY and SVGEGT. This CDR3 has 15 amino acids. DNA of the CDR3: TGTGTCAGCAGTTTGCAGGGGTCTGCTATTAATGGCTACACCTTC. Amino acid sequence: CVSSLQGSAINGYTF.

This clonotype was detected ten times or more. The chain couples TRBV10-3 to TRBJ2-7; D unclear. The length of the CDR3 is 14 residues. Germline V gene sequence: CDR1 ENHRY, CDR2 SYGVKD. Trimming shortened V by 2 bases and J by 7 bases, and 15 bases separated the two germline ends. The CDR3 sequence is CAISEPRLSREQYV. The CDR3 DNA sequence: TGTGCCATCAGTGAGCCCAGGTTATCTCGTGAGCAGTACGTC.

This clonotype was seen at least ten times. The rearrangement uses TRBV6-6 and TRBJ2-1; TRBD2 matches at 9 bases. Germline CDR1 reads MNHNY; CDR2 reads SVGAGI (reference sequence). V shed 0 bases, J shed 7 bases, and the junction held 7 bases outside the gene matches. The CDR3 has 16 amino acids. DNA for the CDR3: TGTGCCAGCAGTTACTCGGGGCGGGGGGGTCCGAATGAGCAGTTCTTC. This translates into CASSYSGRGGPNEQFF.

The chain recombines TRBV14 with TRBJ2-2, with a possible D match to TRBD1 (5 bases). The CDR3 extends over 15 amino acids. Trimming took off 5 bases at V and 0 bases at J, with 10 bases between the two ends. Germline V gives CDR1 SGHDN, CDR2 FVKESK. CDR3 in amino acids: CASSSDKANTGELFF. The CDR3 DNA reads as TGTGCCAGCAGCTCGGACAAAGCGAACACCGGGGAGCTGTTTTTT.